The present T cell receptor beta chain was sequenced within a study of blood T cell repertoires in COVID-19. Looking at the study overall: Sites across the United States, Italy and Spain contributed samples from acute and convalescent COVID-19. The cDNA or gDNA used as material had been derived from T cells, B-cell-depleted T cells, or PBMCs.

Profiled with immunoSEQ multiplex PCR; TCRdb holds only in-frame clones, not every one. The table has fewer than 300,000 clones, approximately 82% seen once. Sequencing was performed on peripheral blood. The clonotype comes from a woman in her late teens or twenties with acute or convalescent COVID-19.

CDR3 nucleotide sequence: TGTGCCTGGAGGACGGGGTACCAAGAGACCCAGTACTTC. This gives the protein CAWRTGYQETQYF. The rearrangement uses TRBV30 and TRBJ2-5; perhaps TRBD2 as D (5 bases). The CDR3 consists of 13 residues. Trimming took 3 bases from V and 0 from J, leaving 8 bases between them. The germline CDR1 and CDR2 sequences are GTSNPN and SVGIG (reference sequence).